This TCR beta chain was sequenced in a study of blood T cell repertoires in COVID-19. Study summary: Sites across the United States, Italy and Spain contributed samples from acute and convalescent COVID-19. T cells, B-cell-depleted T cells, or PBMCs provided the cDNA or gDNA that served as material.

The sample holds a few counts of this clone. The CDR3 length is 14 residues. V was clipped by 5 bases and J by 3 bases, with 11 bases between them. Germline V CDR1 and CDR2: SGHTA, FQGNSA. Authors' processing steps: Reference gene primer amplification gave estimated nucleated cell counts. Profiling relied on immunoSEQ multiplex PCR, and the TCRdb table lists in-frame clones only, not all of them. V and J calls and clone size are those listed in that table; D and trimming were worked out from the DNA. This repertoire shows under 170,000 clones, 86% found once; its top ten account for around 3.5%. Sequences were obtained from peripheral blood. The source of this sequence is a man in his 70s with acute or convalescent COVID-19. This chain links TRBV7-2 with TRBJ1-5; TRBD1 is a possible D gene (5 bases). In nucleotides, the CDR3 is TGTGCCAGCAGCCTAGTAGGGGTCAATCAGCCCCAGCATTTT. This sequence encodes CASSLVGVNQPQHF.